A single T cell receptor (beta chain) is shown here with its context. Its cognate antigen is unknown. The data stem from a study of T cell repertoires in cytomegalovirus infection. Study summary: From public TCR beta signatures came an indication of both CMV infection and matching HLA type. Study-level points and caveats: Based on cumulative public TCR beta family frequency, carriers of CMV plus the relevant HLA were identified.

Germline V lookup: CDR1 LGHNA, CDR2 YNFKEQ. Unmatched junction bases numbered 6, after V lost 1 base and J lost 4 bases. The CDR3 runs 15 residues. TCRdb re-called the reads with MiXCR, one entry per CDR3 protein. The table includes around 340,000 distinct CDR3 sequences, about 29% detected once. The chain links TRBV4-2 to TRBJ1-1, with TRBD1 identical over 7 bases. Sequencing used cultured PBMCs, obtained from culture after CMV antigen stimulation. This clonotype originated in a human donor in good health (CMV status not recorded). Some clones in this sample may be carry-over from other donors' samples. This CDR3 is CASSQVFDRATEAFF. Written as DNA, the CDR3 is TGTGCCAGCAGCCAAGTTTTCGACAGGGCCACTGAAGCTTTCTTT.